This T cell receptor beta chain was captured by sequencing in a study of CXCR3-negative and CXCR3-positive naive CD8 T cells. General study points: For the naive subsets, surface CD5 was similar, and TCR strength was inferred from TRB CDR3 properties. Whereas both naive subsets had comparably high diversity, memory CD8+ cells had much lower diversity.

In the case of this clonotype: The antigen is undetermined.

Triplicates of 300,000 cells were sorted from each CD8+ T cell subset. Germline values: CDR1 SGHTA, CDR2 FQGNSA. The CDR3 length is 12 residues. UMI-labeled 5' RACE yielded the TRB cDNA libraries. With the 5' RACE reads reprocessed, TCRdb shows one record per CDR3 protein and no DNA. The repertoire table contains 130,000 or so distinct CDR3 sequences. This rearrangement joins TRBV7-2 to TRBJ1-1. Sequencing was performed on naive CXCR3- CD8+ T cells from blood. The sample's subset: CD45RO-CCR7+CD27+CD95- naive CD8+ T cells lacking CXCR3 (TNR3-). The sequence derives from a human donor in good health. Some clones in this sample may be carry-over from other donors' samples. CDR3 sequence reads: CASSWGWSEAFF.